This T cell receptor beta chain was sequenced during a study of blood T cell repertoires in COVID-19. Study as a whole: The study drew acute and convalescent COVID-19 samples from the United States, Italy and Spain. The analysed material was cDNA or gDNA that came from T cells, B-cell-depleted T cells, or PBMCs.

Recruits, aged roughly 18 to 95 years, lived in some 25 US areas. Which cohort a participant joined came from the clinical history participants gave. TCRdb's table, derived via immunoSEQ multiplex PCR, lists solely in-frame clones and lacks some. The sample includes almost 400,000 clones, roughly nine tenths of them seen just once. V was shortened by 1 base and J by 7 bases, with 14 bases between the two germline ends. Per germline, CDR1 GTSNPN and CDR2 SVGIG (reference sequence). The CDR3 loop spans 14 amino acids. The TCR comes from a woman in her 30s who had recovered from COVID-19. The chain uses TRBV30 and TRBJ1-3, with D maybe TRBD1 (5 bases). The sequenced sample was PBMCs or T cells enriched from blood (not recorded which). DNA for the CDR3: TGTGCCTGGAGTGCGAGCAGGGTAGCCAACACCATATATTTT. This translates into CAWSASRVANTIYF.